This TCR beta chain was recovered during a study of blood T cell repertoires in COVID-19. Assay: immunoSEQ multiplex PCR; the TCRdb copy retains only in-frame clones and omits some. Here the sample spans about 230,000 clones, less than 85% being singletons. The CDR3 spans 16 residues. V dropped 2 bases and J dropped 4 bases, with 17 bases sitting between them. Germline-derived CDR1 and CDR2 are GTSNPN and SVGIG (reference sequence). The V and J genes are TRBV30 and TRBJ1-4; D is unclear. The sequenced sample consisted of peripheral blood. The TCR originated in a woman aged 70-85 years with active or convalescent COVID-19. Written as DNA, the CDR3 is TGTGCCTGGAGTAGGAGCCTCTCGACGGATAATGAAAAACTGTTTTTT. Translation: CAWSRSLSTDNEKLFF. The variable domain in full, completed from reference TRBV30 and TRBJ1-4, reads SQTIHQWPATLVQPVGSPLSLECTVEGTSNPNLYWYRQAAGRGLQLLFYSVGIGQISSEVPQNLSASRPQDRQFILSSKKLLLSDSGFYLCAWSRSLSTDNEKLFFGSGTQLSVL.